This TCR beta chain was identified in a study of HIV-infected patients and healthy controls. Study-wide findings and caveats: Healthy controls carried many MAIT alpha-chain CDR3s, while HIV+ repertoires had few.

All unsorted peripheral T cells were captured because whole blood was used without fractionation. Reverse transcription used around 500 ng RNA and constant-region primers for alpha and beta. Alpha and beta chain libraries were made separately by chain-specific third strand synthesis with multiplexing indices. MiXCR was run by TCRdb on the 5' RACE reads, yielding one entry per CDR3 protein. Of about 8,500 distinct CDR3 sequences listed, about 5% are singletons. With V trimmed by 10 bases and J by 7 bases, 17 bases remained unmatched. Germline V gene sequence: CDR1 LNHDA, CDR2 SQIVND (reference sequence). This CDR3 has 16 amino acids. On this clonotype: The antigen is not known.

The sample consisted of blood. This chain links TRBV19 with TRBJ2-1; 9 bases are a match to TRBD2. The TCR was taken from an adult in good health. In DNA form, the CDR3 reads TGTGCCACCCTAGCCCGCGGTAGCGGGAGTAGTAATGAGCAGTTCTTC. Protein: CATLARGSGSSNEQFF.